This T cell receptor beta chain was captured by sequencing in a study of cytomegalovirus exposure and HLA in healthy donors. Germline values: CDR1 KGHSH, CDR2 LQKENI. Trimming left V 3 bases short and J 2 bases short, with 13 bases between. CDR3 size: 15 residues. Concerning this clone: The target antigen is unknown.

Study-level findings and limits: TCR beta sequences reportedly predicted most subjects' HLA-A and HLA-B alleles accurately.

PCR amplification relied on 60 Vbeta primers (plus 13 Jbeta primers). Here immunoSEQ multiplex PCR was the method, and the copy in TCRdb shows in-frame clones only, minus some. The sample consists of about 160,000 clones, 80% to 85% of them appearing once. The TCR originated in a man in his late teens or twenties in good health and CMV-seronegative. The chain couples TRBV18 to TRBJ1-2; maybe TRBD1 (6 bases). The sequenced sample consisted of PBMCs. The CDR3 sequence is CASSPSGVGNYGYTF. CDR3 sequence (DNA): TGTGCCAGCTCACCCTCAGGGGTGGGGAACTATGGCTACACCTTC. Full variable domain (missing parts from reference TRBV18 and TRBJ1-2): NAGVMQNPRHLVRRRGQEARLRCSPMKGHSHVYWYRQLPEEGLKFMVYLQKENIIDESGMPKERFSAEFPKEGPSILRIQQVVRGDSAAYFCASSPSGVGNYGYTFGSGTRLTVV.